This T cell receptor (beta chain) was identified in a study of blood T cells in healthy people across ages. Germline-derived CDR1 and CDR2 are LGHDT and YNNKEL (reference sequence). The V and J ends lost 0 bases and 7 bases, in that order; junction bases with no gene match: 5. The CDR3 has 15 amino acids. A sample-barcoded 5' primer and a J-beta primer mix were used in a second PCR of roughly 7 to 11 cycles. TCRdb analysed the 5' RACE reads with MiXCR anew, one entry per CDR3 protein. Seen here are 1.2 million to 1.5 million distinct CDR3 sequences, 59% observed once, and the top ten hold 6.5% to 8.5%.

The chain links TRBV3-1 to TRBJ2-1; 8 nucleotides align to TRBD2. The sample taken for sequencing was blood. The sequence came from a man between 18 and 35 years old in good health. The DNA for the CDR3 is TGTGCCAGCAGCCAAGATGTTCCTAGCGGGAATGAGCAGTTCTTC. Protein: CASSQDVPSGNEQFF.